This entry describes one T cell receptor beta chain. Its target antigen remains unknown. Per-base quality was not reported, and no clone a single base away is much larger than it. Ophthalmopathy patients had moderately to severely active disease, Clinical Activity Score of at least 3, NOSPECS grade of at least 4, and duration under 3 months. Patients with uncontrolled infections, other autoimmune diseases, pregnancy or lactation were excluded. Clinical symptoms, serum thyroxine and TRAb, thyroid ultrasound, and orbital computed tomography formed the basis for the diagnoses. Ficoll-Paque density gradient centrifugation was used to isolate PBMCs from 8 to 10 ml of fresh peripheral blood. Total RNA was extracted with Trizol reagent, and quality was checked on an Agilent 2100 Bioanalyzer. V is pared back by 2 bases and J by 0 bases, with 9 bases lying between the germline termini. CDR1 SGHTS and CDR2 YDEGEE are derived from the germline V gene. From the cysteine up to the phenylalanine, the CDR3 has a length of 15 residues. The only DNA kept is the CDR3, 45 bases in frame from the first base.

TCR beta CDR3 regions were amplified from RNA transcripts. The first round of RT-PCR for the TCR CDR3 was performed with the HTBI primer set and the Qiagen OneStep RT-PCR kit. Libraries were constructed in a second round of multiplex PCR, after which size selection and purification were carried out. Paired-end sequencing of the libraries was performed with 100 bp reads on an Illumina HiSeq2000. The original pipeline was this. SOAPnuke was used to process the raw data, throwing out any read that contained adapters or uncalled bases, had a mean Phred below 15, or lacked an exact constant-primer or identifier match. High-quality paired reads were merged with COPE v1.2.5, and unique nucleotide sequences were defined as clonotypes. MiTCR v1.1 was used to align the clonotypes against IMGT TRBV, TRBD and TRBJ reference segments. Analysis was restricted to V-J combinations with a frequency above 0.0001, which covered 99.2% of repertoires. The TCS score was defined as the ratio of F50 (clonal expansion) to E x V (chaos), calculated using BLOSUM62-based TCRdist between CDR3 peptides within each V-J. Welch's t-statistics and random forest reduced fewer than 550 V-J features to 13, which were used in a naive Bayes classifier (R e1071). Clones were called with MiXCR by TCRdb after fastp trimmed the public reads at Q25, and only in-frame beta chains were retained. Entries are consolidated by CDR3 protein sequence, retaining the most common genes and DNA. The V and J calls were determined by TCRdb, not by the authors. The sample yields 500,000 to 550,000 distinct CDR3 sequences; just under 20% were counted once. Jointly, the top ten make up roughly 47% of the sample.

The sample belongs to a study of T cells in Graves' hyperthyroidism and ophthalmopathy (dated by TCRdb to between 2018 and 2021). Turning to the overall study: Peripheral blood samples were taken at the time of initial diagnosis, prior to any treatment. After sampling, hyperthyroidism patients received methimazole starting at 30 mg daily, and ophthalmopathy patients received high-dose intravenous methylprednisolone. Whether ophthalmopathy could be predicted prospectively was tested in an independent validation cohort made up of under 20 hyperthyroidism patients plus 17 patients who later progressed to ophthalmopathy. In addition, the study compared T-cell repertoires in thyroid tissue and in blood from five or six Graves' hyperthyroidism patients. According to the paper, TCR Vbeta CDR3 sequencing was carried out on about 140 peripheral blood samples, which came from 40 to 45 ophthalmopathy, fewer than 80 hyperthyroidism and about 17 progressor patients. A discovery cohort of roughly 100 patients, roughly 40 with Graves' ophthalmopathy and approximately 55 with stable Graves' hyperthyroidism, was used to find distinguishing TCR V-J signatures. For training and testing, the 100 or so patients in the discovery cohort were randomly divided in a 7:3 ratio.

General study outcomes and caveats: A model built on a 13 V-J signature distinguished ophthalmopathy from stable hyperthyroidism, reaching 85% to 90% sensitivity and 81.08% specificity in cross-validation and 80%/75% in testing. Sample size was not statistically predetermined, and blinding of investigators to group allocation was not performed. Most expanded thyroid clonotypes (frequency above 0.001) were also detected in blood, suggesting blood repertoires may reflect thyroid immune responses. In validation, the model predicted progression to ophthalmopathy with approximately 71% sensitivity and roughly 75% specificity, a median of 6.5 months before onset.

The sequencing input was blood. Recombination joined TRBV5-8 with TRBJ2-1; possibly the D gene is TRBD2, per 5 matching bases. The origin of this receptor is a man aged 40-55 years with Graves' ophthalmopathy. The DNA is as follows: TGTGCCAGCAGCTTTCTAGCCCCCTCCTACAATGAGCAGTTCTTC. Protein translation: CASSFLAPSYNEQFF.